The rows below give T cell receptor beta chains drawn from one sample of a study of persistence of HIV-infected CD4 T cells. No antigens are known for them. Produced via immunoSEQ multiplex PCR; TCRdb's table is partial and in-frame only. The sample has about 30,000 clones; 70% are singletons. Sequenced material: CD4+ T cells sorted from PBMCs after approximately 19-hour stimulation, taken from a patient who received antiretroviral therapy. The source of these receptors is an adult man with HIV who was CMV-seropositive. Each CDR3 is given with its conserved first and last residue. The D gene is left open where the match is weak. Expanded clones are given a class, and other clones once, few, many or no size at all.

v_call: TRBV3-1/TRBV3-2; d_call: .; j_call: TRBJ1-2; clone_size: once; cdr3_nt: TGTGCCAGCAGCCAAGTAGGGAATGGCTACACCTTC; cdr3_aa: CASSQVGNGYTF
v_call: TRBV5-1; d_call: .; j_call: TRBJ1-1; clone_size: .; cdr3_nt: TGCGCCAGCAGCTTGGGGACAGAGGGGACTGAAGCTTTCTTT; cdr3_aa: CASSLGTEGTEAFF
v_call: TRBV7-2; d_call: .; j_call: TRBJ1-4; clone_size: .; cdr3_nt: TGTGCCAGCAGCTGGAATGGACAGAATAATGAAAAACTGTTTTTT; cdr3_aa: CASSWNGQNNEKLFF
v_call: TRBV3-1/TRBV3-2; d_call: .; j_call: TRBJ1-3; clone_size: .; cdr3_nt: TGTGCCAGCAGCCCGACACACTCTGGAAACACCATATATTTT; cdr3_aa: CASSPTHSGNTIYF
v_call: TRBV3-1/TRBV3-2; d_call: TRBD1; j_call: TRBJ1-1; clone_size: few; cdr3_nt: TGTGCCAGCAGCCAAAGGACAGGGGCCACTGAAGCTTTCTTT; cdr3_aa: CASSQRTGATEAFF
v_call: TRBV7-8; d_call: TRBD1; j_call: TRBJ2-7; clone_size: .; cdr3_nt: TGTGCCAGCAGCCGAGACAGGGCCAACGAGCAGTACTTC; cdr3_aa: CASSRDRANEQYF
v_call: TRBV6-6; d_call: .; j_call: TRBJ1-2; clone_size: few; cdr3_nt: TGTGCCAGCAGTTACTCCGGACCGTACAGCCCGGGAGGCTACACCTTC; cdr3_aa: CASSYSGPYSPGGYTF
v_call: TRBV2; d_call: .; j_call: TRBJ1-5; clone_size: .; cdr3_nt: TGTGCCAGCAGTGACGGCGCCCACAAGAGTCAGCCCCAGCATTTT; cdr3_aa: CASSDGAHKSQPQHF
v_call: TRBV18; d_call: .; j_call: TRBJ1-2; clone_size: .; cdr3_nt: TGTGCCAGCTCACCTGGGTTGGGGGAAATCGACTATGGCTACACCTTC; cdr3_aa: CASSPGLGEIDYGYTF
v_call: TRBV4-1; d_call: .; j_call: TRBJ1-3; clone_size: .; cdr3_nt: TGCGCCAGCAGCCAGACGTCCACGAGCTCTGGAAACACCATATATTTT; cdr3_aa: CASSQTSTSSGNTIYF
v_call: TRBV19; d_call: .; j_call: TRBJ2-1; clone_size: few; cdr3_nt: TGTGCCAGTATACCCCACAGTGGCTCCTACAATGAGCAGTTCTTC; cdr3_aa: CASIPHSGSYNEQFF
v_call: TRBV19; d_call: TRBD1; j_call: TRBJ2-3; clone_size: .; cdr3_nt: TGTGCCAGTAGGCTAGGGACAGCTAGCACAGATACGCAGTATTTT; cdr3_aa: CASRLGTASTDTQYF
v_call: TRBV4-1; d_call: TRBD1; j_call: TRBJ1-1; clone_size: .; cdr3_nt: TGCGCCAGCAGCCAAGAGGGGCCAGGGGGAAGAACTGAAGCTTTCTTT; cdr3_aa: CASSQEGPGGRTEAFF
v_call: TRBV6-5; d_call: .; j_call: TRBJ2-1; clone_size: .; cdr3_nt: TGTGCCAGCACCGGCCCCCCCAATGAGCAGTTCTTC; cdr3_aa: CASTGPPNEQFF
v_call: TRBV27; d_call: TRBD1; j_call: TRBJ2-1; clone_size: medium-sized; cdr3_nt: TGTGCCAGCAGTTCTCGACAGGGGAGGACCGATGAGCAGTTCTTC; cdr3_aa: CASSSRQGRTDEQFF
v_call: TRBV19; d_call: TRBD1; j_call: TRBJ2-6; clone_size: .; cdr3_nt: TGTGCCAGTACGGGACAGGGGGTCTCTGGGGCCAACGTCCTGACTTTC; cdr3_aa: CASTGQGVSGANVLTF
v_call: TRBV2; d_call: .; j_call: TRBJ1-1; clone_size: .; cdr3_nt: TGTGCCAGCGGTGGGGAAAGGAACACTGAAGCTTTCTTT; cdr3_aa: CASGGERNTEAFF
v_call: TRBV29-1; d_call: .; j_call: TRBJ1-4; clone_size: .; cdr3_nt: TGCAGCGCCTTTCGGGGCTCGGGTAATGAAAAACTGTTTTTT; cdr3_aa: CSAFRGSGNEKLFF
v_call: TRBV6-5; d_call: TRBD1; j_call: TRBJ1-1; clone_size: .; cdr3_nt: TGTGCCAGCAGGGGACAGGGGGGTCCGAACACTGAAGCTTTCTTT; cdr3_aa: CASRGQGGPNTEAFF
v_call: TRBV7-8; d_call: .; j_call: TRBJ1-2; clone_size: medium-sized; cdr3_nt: TGTGCCAGCAGCACCTACTCGGGGAGATCGTCCTATGGCTACACCTTC; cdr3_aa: CASSTYSGRSSYGYTF
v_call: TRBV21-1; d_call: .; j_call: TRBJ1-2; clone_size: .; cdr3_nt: TGTGCCAGCAGCAAAGCGGGGGTGTTAATTGATAACTATGGCTACACCTTC; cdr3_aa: CASSKAGVLIDNYGYTF
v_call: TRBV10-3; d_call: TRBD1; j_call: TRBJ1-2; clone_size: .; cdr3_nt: TGTGCCATCAGTGATCGGACAGGGGTCGGCTACACCTTC; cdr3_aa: CAISDRTGVGYTF
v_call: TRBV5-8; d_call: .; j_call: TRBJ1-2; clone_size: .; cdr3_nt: TGTGCCAGCAGCTCAGAGTTTTATGGCTACACCTTC; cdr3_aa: CASSSEFYGYTF
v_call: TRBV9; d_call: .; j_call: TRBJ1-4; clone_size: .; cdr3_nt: TGTGCCAGCAGCGTGGACTTCGTACGCGGTGAAAAACTGTTTTTT; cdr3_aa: CASSVDFVRGEKLFF
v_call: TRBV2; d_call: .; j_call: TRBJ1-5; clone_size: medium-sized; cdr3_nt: TGTGCCAGCAGTGGTCTAGGGGGGAATCAGCCCCAGCATTTT; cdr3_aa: CASSGLGGNQPQHF
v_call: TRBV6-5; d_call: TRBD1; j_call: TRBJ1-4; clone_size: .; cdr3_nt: TGTGCCAGCAAAGGACAGGGCGCAGGAGAAAAACTGTTTTTT; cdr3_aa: CASKGQGAGEKLFF
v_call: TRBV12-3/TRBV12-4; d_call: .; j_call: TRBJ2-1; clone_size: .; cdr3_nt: TGTGCCAGCGGGGGCACCTCCTACAATGAGCAGTTCTTC; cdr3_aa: CASGGTSYNEQFF
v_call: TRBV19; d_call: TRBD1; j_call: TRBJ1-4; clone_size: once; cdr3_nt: TGTGCCAGTAGCTTTGACAGGGGTGAAAAACTGTTTTTT; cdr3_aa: CASSFDRGEKLFF
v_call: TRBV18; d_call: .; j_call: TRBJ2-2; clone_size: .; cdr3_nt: TGTGCCAGCTCACCACCGAACAGCCTTGGCGGGGAGCTGTTTTTT; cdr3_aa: CASSPPNSLGGELFF
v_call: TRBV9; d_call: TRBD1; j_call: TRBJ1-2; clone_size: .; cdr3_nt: TGTGCCAGCAGCGTAGGGTGGGACAGTTATAACTATGGCTACACCTTC; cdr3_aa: CASSVGWDSYNYGYTF
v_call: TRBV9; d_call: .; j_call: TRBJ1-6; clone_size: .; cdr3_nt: TGTGCCAGCAGCGTAGGAGACTTTAGGAACCTCCACTTT; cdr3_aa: CASSVGDFRNLHF
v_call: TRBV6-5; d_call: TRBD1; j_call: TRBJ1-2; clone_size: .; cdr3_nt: TGTGCCAGCAGTTACTTAGGGGACAGGGGGAATGGCTACACCTTC; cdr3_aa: CASSYLGDRGNGYTF
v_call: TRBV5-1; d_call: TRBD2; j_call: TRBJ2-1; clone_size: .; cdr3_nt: TGCGCCAGCAGCTTGGCTCTAGCGGGGGTTAACTACAATGAGCAGTTCTTC; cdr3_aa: CASSLALAGVNYNEQFF
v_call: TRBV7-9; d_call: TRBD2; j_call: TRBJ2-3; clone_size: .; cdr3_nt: TGTGCCAGCAGCTTGTGGCGCGGGGGGTCGACAGATACGCAGTATTTT; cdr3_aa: CASSLWRGGSTDTQYF
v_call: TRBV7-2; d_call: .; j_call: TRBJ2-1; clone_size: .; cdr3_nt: TGTGCCAGCACCCCTCAATGGGGGAACAATGAGCAGTTCTTC; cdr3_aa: CASTPQWGNNEQFF
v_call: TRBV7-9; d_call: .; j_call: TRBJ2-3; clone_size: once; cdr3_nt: TGTGCCAGCAGCTTAACCTTAGGGGTAGATACGCAGTATTTT; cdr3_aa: CASSLTLGVDTQYF
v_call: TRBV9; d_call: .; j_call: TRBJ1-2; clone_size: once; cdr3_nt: TGTGCCAGCAGCGTAAATGCGGACTTACTCTATGGCTACACCTTC; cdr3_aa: CASSVNADLLYGYTF
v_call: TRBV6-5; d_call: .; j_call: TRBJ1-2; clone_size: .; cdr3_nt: TGTGCCAGCAGTTACTCCGGTGGGCGGGGCTATGGCTACACCTTC; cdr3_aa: CASSYSGGRGYGYTF
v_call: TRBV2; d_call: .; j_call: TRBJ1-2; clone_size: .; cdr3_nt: TGTGCCAGGGGGACTAACGTTAACTATGGCTACACCTTC; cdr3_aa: CARGTNVNYGYTF
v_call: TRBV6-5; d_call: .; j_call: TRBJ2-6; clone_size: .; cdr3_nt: TGTGCCAGCAGTTCCCTCTCTGGGGCCAACGTCCTGACTTTC; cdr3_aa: CASSSLSGANVLTF
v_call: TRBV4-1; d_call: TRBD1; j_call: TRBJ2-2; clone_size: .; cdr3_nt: TGCGCCAGCAGCCACATTGGGACAGGGGATGGCGGGGAGCTGTTTTTT; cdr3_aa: CASSHIGTGDGGELFF
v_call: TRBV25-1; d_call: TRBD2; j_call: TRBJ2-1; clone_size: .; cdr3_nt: TGTGCCAGCAGTGAAGGGGGGACTAGATCGAGGCCAGGTGGTGAGCAGTTCTTC; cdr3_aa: CASSEGGTRSRPGGEQFF
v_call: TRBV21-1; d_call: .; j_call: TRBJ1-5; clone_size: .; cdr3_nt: TGTGCCAGCAGCAAAAACCTTTACCCGGGTCAGCCCCAGCATTTT; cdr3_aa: CASSKNLYPGQPQHF
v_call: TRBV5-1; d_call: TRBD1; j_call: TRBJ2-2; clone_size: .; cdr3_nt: TGCGCCAGCAGCCTACACGGACAGGGGGCCAACACCGGGGAGCTGTTTTTT; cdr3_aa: CASSLHGQGANTGELFF
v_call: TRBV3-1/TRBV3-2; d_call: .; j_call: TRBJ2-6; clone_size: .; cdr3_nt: TGTGCCAGCAGCCCCCCCCTGGGGGGACAGAGAGACTCTGGGGCCAACGTCCTGACTTTC; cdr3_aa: CASSPPLGGQRDSGANVLTF
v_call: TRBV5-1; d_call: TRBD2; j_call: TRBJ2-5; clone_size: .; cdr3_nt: TGCGCCAGCAGCTTGGCTAAAGCGGGAGCAGAGACCCAGTACTTC; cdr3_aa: CASSLAKAGAETQYF
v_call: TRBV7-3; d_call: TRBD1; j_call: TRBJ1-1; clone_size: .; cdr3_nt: TGTGCCAGCAGCTACACAGGGGCCGAGAACACTGAAGCTTTCTTT; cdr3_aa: CASSYTGAENTEAFF
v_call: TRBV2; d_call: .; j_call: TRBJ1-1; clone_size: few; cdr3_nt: TGTGCCAGCAGTGAAGCGGGCAGGAACACTGAAGCTTTCTTT; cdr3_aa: CASSEAGRNTEAFF
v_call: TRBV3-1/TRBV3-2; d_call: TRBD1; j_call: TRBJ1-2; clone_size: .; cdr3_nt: TGTGCCAGCAGCCAGACGGGACAGGGGTATGGCTACACCTTC; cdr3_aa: CASSQTGQGYGYTF
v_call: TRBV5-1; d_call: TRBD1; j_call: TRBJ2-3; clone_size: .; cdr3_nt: TGCGCCAGCAGCTGGGGACAGAGACCAGATACGCAGTATTTT; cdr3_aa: CASSWGQRPDTQYF
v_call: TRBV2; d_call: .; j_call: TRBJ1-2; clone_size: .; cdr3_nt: TGTGCCAGCAGTGAGTCCCGAGGCTACACCTTC; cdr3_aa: CASSESRGYTF
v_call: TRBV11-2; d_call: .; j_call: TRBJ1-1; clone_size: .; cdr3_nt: TGTGCCAGCAGCCCCCATATCCAGAACACTGAAGCTTTCTTT; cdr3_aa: CASSPHIQNTEAFF
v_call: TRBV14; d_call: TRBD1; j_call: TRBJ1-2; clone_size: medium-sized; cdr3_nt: TGTGCCAGCGGACAGGGGGAAAGGGTTGGCTACACCTTC; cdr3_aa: CASGQGERVGYTF
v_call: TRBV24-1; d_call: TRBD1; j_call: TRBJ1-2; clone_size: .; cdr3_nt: TGTGCCACCAGTGACGTGGGACAGGCCTATGGCTACACCTTC; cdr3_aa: CATSDVGQAYGYTF
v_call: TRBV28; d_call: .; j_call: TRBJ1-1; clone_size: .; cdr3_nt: TGTGCCAGCAGCCAGGTAACGTGGGCTGAAGCTTTCTTT; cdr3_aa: CASSQVTWAEAFF
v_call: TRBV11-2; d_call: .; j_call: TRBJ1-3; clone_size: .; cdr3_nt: TGTGCCAGCAGCCCACAGGACACTGGAAACACCATATATTTT; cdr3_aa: CASSPQDTGNTIYF